The 20 T cell receptor beta chains below come from one sample, sequenced in a study of OX40 agonist ivuxolimab in advanced cancers. TCRdb's copy holds only in-frame clones and misses some; the assay was immunoSEQ multiplex PCR. This sample has 100,000 or so clones, with more than 85% found just once. Sequencing used CD4+ or CD8+ T cells sorted from blood, obtained in a trial of the OX40 agonist ivuxolimab. Receptors originate from an adult with an advanced solid tumor such as melanoma, head and neck, liver or kidney cancer.

This clone was detected only once. The chain is built from TRBV7-2 and TRBJ1-5, with unresolved D. Germline CDR1 and CDR2: SGHTA and FQGNSA. This CDR3 comprises 13 residues. V was pared by 5 bases and J by 5 bases, with 10 bases between. The CDR3 spells CASSPSRDQPQHF. CDR3 nucleotides: TGTGCCAGCAGCCCATCCAGAGATCAGCCCCAGCATTTT.

The CDR3 DNA sequence: TGTGCCATCAGTGAGTCGACCGGGGCCCGCAATCAGCCCCAGCATTTT. Translating gives CAISESTGARNQPQHF. This chain links TRBV10-3 with TRBJ1-5, with D possibly being TRBD1 (5 bases). CDR3 length equals 16 residues. CDR1 is ENHRY and CDR2 is SYGVKD in the germline V gene. V was cut by 0 bases and J by 2 bases, with 11 bases left in between.

The V and J genes are TRBV2 and TRBJ1-1, with TRBD1 as a possible D gene (5 bases). V dropped 6 bases and J dropped 8 bases, with 13 bases sitting between them. Germline-derived CDR1 and CDR2 are SNHLY and FYNNEI. The CDR3 extends over 12 amino acids. The CDR3 coding sequence is TGTGCCAGCAGCGCAAGCCGGGGCGAAGCTTTCTTT. It encodes CASSASRGEAFF.

The genes are TRBV5-4 and TRBJ2-5; no firm D call. V was shortened by 4 bases and J by 3 bases, with 16 bases between the two germline ends. The germline gives CDR1 SGHNT, CDR2 YYREEE (reference sequence). This CDR3 has 15 residues. The CDR3 loop reads CASSRSTPQEETQYF. The CDR3 DNA reads as TGTGCCAGCAGCCGATCGACACCGCAAGAAGAGACCCAGTACTTC.

This clone was observed once. The chain recombines TRBV7-2 with TRBJ2-6, with 9 bases matching TRBD1. After removal of 5 bases from V and 2 bases from J, the junction contained 1 base not matched to a gene. The CDR3 is 15 amino acids. CDR1 and CDR2 from the germline V gene are SGHTA and FQGNSA. CDR3 residues: CASSTGGAGANVLTF. In nucleotides, the CDR3 is TGTGCCAGCAGCACAGGGGGCGCTGGGGCCAACGTCCTGACTTTC.

This rearrangement joins TRBV15 to TRBJ2-5, with D tentatively TRBD2 (6 bases). Germline CDR1 LNHNV, CDR2 YYDKDF (reference sequence). This CDR3 has 18 amino acids. The V gene lost 1 base and the J gene lost 1 base, with 19 bases spanning the gap. CDR3 protein: CATSRGGTAGRRQETQYF. In nucleotides, the CDR3 is TGTGCCACCAGCAGAGGCGGGACTGCAGGTCGGCGCCAAGAGACCCAGTACTTC.

V and J are TRBV6-6 and TRBJ2-1, with D possibly matching TRBD2 (6 bases). V was clipped by 2 bases and J by 13 bases, with 15 bases between them. Germline lookup yields CDR1 MNHNY and CDR2 SVGAGI (reference sequence). The CDR3 length is 13 residues. Here the CDR3 reads CASSYNPIAEQFF. CDR3 nucleotides: TGTGCCAGCAGTTACAACCCGATAGCGGAACAGTTCTTC.

The chain combines TRBV4-3 with TRBJ2-7; D unresolved. Trimming pared 9 bases from V and 2 bases from J, leaving 17 bases between. The CDR3 has 14 residues. Germline loops: CDR1 LGHNA, CDR2 YSLEER. CDR3 coding DNA: TGCGCCAGTGGTTGTTCGGGCTCCACCTACGAGCAGTACTTC. It yields the protein CASGCSGSTYEQYF.

The chain couples TRBV28 to TRBJ1-1, with D unclear. This CDR3 region has 12 residues. Germline values: CDR1 MDHEN, CDR2 SYDVKM. V was pared by 3 bases and J by 5 bases, with 7 bases between. The CDR3 reads CASSFAGTEAFF. In DNA form, the CDR3 reads TGTGCCAGCAGTTTTGCGGGGACTGAAGCTTTCTTT.

This chain connects TRBV10-2 to TRBJ2-7, with unresolved D. The CDR3 is 14 residues long. Per the germline V gene, CDR1 is WSHSY and CDR2 is SAAADI. Trimming shortened V by 0 bases and J by 10 bases, and 16 bases separated the two germline ends. The CDR3 loop is CASSESTTTTRQYF. Here the CDR3 DNA reads TGCGCCAGCAGTGAGTCTACTACTACTACGAGACAGTACTTC.

The chain combines TRBV6-6 with TRBJ1-3; a possible D gene is TRBD1 (5 bases). This CDR3 region has 14 residues. CDR1 and CDR2 from the germline V gene are MNHNY and SVGAGI (reference sequence). V lost 7 bases, J lost 4 bases, and 14 bases lay in between. CDR3 sequence: CASKPGTIGNTIYF. The CDR3 DNA is TGTGCCAGCAAGCCGGGGACGATCGGAAACACCATATATTTT.

This rearrangement joins TRBV5-4 to TRBJ2-1; the match to TRBD2 covers 13 bases. Trimming removed 3 bases from V and 7 bases from J; junction bases left unmatched: 10. Germline CDR1 and CDR2: SGHNT and YYREEE (reference sequence). The length of the CDR3 is 17 residues. CDR3 in DNA: TGTGCCAGCAGCTCAAAGGCGGGGACTAGCGGGATAAATGAGCAGTTCTTC. This sequence encodes CASSSKAGTSGINEQFF.

J is TRBJ2-7 and V is TRBV11-3, with 11 nucleotides matching TRBD2. Germline V gene sequence: CDR1 SGHNT, CDR2 YENEEA. There are 14 residues in the CDR3. V dropped 3 bases and J dropped 7; count of bases not matched to a gene: 5. The DNA of the CDR3 is TGTGCCAGCAGCTTCGGGACTAGCGGTGCGGAGCAGTACTTC. Its protein is CASSFGTSGAEQYF.

V is TRBV5-4 and J is TRBJ2-7, with TRBD1 identical over 8 bases. The germline gives CDR1 SGHNT, CDR2 YYREEE (reference sequence). V lost 1 base, J lost 6 bases, and 6 bases stayed unmatched. CDR3 length: 14 residues. CDR3 region: CASSLPDRVGEQYF. In DNA form, the CDR3 reads TGTGCCAGCAGCTTGCCGGACAGGGTAGGCGAGCAGTACTTC.

This clone has just one count. J is TRBJ2-7 and V is TRBV7-5; the table's D call, TRBD1, was not checked against the DNA. TRBV7-5 is labeled a pseudogene. The CDR3 spans 15 residues. The CDR3 DNA reads TGTGCCAGACCACGAAAACAGACAGGGTATAACGAGCAGTACTTC. Translation gives CARPRKQTGYNEQYF.

This chain links TRBV4-1 with TRBJ1-1; D is possibly TRBD1 (5 bases). Germline lookup yields CDR1 MGHRA and CDR2 YSYEKL. The V end lost 0 bases, the J end lost 1 base, and 6 bases lay between the germline ends. This CDR3 is 14 amino acids long. In DNA form, the CDR3 reads TGCGCCAGCAGCCAAGAAACAGGGAACACTGAAGCTTTCTTT. Translation: CASSQETGNTEAFF.

The chain recombines TRBV7-6 with TRBJ2-1; 9 nucleotides agree with TRBD2. Unmatched junction bases numbered 12, after V lost 5 bases and J lost 4 bases. This CDR3 contains 17 residues. Germline CDR1 and CDR2: SGHVS and FNYEAQ. CDR3: CASSTHPRGRVYNEQFF. CDR3 DNA: TGTGCCAGCAGCACCCACCCTCGCGGGAGGGTTTACAATGAGCAGTTCTTC.

The V call is TRBV27, the J call TRBJ1-1; 8 nucleotides align to TRBD1. Germline loops: CDR1 MNHEY, CDR2 SMNVEV (reference sequence). J was trimmed by 6 bases and V by 5 bases; bases with no gene match: 11. CDR3 length: 15 amino acids. This chain's CDR3 is CASSPRTGPGAEAFF. The CDR3 DNA sequence: TGTGCCAGCAGTCCACGGACAGGGCCGGGGGCTGAAGCTTTCTTT.

J is TRBJ1-4 and V is TRBV5-1; D possibly corresponds to TRBD1 (6 bases). V was shortened by 0 bases and J by 5 bases, with 14 bases between the two germline ends. Germline V gene sequence: CDR1 SGHRS, CDR2 YFSETQ. This CDR3 comprises 16 residues. The CDR3 protein is CASSLVPVGGNEKLFF. CDR3 bases: TGCGCCAGCAGCTTGGTCCCGGTAGGGGGAAATGAAAAACTGTTTTTT. The variable domain in full, with the rest retrieved from reference TRBV5-1 and TRBJ1-4, is KAGVTQTPRYLIKTRGQQVTLSCSPISGHRSVSWYQQTPGQGLQFLFEYFSETQRNKGNFPGRFSGRQFSNSRSEMNVSTLELGDSALYLCASSLVPVGGNEKLFFGSGTQLSVL.

This chain uses TRBV5-6 with TRBJ2-1, with D perhaps TRBD1 (6 bases). In germline, CDR1 is SGHDT, CDR2 YYEEEE. The V gene lost 3 bases and the J gene lost 4 bases, with 14 bases spanning the gap. This CDR3 is built from 15 residues. In DNA, the CDR3 is TGTGCCAGCAGCTCTACAGGGATTTGGTACAATGAGCAGTTCTTC. It encodes CASSSTGIWYNEQFF. Looking up the rest from reference TRBV5-6 and TRBJ2-1 gives the full variable domain: DAGVTQSPTHLIKTRGQQVTLRCSPKSGHDTVSWYQQALGQGPQFIFQYYEEEERQRGNFPDRFSGHQFPNYSSELNVNALLLGDSALYLCASSSTGIWYNEQFFGPGTRLTVL.